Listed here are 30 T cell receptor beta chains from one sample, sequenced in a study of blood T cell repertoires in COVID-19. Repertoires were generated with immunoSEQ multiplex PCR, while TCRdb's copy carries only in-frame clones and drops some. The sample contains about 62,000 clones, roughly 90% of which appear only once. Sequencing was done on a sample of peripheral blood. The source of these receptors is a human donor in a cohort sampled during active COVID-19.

CDR3 residues: CASSSHPRGGYGYTF. The CDR3 DNA follows: TGTGCCAGCAGCTCTCATCCGAGGGGGGGCTATGGCTACACCTTC. This sequence joins TRBV5-8 and TRBJ1-2, with D perhaps TRBD1 (6 bases). CDR1 SGHTS and CDR2 YDEGEE come from the germline V gene. The ends were cut back, 3 bases at V and 4 bases at J, with 16 bases in the middle. The CDR3 loop spans 15 amino acids.

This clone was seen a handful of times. CDR3 DNA: TGTGCCAGCACGTCTGGGGGCCGCGAGCCCCAGCATTTT. This codes for CASTSGGREPQHF. The V and J genes are TRBV6-6 and TRBJ1-5; D may be TRBD1 (6 bases). V was shortened by 7 bases and J by 8 bases, with 15 bases between the two germline ends. This CDR3 contains 13 residues. Germline lookup yields CDR1 MNHNY and CDR2 SVGAGI (reference sequence).

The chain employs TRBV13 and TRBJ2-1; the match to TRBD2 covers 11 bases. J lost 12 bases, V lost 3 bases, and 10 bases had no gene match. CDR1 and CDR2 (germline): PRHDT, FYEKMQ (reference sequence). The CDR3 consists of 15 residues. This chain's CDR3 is CASSFATSGIEVQFF. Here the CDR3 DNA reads TGTGCCAGCAGCTTCGCGACTAGCGGGATAGAGGTGCAGTTCTTC.

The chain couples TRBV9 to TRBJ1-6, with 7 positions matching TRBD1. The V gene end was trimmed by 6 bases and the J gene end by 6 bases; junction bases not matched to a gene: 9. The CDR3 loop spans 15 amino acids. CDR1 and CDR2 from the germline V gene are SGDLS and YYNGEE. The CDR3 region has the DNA TGTGCCAGCACCCTAGATTCAGGGGGTAATTCACCCCTCCACTTT. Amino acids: CASTLDSGGNSPLHF.

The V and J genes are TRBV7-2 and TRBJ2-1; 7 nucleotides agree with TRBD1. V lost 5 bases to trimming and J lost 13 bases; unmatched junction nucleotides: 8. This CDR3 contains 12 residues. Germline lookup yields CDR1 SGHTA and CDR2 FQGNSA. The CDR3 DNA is TGTGCCAGCAGCCACGGGGACAGCCCTCAGTTCTTC. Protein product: CASSHGDSPQFF.

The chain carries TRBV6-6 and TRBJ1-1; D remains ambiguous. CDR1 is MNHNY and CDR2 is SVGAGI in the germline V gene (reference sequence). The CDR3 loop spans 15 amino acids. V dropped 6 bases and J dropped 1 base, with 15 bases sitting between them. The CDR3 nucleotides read TGTGCCAGCAGGCGACACCACAGTGGGAACACTGAAGCTTTCTTT. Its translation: CASRRHHSGNTEAFF.

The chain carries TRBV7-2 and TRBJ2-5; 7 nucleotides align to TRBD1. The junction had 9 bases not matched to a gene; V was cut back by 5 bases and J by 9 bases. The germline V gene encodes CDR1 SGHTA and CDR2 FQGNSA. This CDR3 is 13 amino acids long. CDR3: CASSGDRAEPQYF. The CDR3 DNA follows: TGTGCCAGCAGCGGAGACAGGGCCGAGCCCCAGTACTTC.

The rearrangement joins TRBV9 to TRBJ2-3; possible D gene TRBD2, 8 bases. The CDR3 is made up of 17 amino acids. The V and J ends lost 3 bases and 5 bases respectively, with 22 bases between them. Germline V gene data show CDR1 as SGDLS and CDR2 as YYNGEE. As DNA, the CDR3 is TGTGCCAGCAGCGAGACTAGCGTCCAGGGGGGAGGAGATACGCAGTATTTT. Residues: CASSETSVQGGGDTQYF.

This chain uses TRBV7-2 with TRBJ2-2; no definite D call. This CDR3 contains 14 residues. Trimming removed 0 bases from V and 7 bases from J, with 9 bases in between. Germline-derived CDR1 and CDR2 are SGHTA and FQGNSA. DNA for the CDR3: TGTGCCAGCAGCTTAGCAGCCTCGGTCGGGGAGCTGTTTTTT. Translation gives CASSLAASVGELFF.

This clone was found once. The CDR3 sequence is CASSTRTGPNTEAFF. DNA of the CDR3: TGTGCCAGCAGCACTCGGACAGGACCGAACACTGAAGCTTTCTTT. The chain recombines TRBV21-1 with TRBJ1-1; TRBD1, the table's D call, was not compared with the DNA. TRBV21-1 is a documented pseudogene. The CDR3 length is 15 residues.

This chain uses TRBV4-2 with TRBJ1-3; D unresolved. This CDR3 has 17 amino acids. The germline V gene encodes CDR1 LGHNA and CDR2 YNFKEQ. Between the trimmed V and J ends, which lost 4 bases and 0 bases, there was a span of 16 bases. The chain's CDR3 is CASSPDAVRLSGNTIYF. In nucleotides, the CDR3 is TGTGCCAGCAGCCCAGACGCGGTCCGTCTCTCTGGAAACACCATATATTTT.

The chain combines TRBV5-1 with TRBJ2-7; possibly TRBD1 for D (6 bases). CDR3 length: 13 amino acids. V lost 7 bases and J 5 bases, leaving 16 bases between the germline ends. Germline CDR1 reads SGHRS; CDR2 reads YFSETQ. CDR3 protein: CASGRDIYDEQYF. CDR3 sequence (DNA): TGCGCCAGCGGCCGGGACATTTACGACGAGCAGTACTTC.

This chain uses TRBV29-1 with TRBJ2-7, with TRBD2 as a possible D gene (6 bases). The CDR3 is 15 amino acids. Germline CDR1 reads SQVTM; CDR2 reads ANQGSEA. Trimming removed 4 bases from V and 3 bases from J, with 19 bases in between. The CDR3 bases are TGCAGCGTTGGAGGGGAGGAGAGATGGGGCTACGAGCAGTACTTC. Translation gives CSVGGEERWGYEQYF.

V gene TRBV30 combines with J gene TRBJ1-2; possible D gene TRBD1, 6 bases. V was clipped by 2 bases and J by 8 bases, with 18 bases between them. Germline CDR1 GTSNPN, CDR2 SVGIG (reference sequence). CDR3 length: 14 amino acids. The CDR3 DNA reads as TGTGCCTGGAGTAAGATCAGGGGATTAGGAGGCTACACCTTC. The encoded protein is CAWSKIRGLGGYTF.

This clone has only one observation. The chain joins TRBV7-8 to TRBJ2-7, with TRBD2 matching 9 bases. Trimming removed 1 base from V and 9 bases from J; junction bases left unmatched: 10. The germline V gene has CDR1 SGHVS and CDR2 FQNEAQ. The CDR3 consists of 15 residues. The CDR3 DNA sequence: TGTGCCAGCAGCTTAGGGCTAGCGGGACTGCTAGGGCAGTACTTC. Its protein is CASSLGLAGLLGQYF.

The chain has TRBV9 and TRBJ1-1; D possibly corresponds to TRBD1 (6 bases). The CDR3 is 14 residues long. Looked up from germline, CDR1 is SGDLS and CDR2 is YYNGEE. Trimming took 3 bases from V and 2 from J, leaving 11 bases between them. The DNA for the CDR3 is TGTGCCAGCAGCGAGGGGGGGTTAAACACTGAAGCTTTCTTT. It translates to CASSEGGLNTEAFF.

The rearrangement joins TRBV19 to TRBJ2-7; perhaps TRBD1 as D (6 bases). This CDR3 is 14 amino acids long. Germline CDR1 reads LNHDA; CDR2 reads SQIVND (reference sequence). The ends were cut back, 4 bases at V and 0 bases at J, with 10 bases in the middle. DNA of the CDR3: TGTGCCAGTAGTACCTGGGACACCTCCTACGAGCAGTACTTC. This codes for CASSTWDTSYEQYF.

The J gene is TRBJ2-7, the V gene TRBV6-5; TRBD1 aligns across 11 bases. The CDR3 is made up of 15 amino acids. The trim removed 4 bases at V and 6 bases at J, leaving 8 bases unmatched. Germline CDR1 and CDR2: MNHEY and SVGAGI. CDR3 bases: TGTGCCAGCAGTTCTAAAGGACAGGGGGCGACCGAGCAGTACTTC. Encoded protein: CASSSKGQGATEQYF.

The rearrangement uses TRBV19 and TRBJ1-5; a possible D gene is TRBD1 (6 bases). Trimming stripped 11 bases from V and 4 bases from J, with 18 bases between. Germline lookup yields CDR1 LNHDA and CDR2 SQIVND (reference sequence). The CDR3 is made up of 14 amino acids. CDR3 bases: TGTGCCGGATCGACAGGCCAGAGAAATCAGCCCCAGCATTTT. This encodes CAGSTGQRNQPQHF.

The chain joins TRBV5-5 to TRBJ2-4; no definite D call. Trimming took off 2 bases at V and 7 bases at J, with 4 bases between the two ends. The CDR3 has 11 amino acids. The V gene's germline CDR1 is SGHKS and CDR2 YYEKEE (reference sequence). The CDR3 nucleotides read TGTGCCAGCAGCTTCGGGAACATTCAGTACTTC. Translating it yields CASSFGNIQYF.

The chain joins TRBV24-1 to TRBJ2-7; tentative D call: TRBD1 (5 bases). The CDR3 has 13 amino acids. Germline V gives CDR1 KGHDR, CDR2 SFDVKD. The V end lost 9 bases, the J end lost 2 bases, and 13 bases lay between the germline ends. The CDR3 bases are TGTGCCACCCGGTTCAAGACAGCCTACGAGCAGTACTTC. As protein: CATRFKTAYEQYF.

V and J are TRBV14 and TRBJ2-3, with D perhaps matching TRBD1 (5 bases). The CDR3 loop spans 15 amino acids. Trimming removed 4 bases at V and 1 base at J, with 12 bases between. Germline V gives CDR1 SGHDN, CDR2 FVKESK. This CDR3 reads CASSPYPRGTDTQYF. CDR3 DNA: TGTGCCAGCAGCCCTTATCCCAGGGGCACAGATACGCAGTATTTT.

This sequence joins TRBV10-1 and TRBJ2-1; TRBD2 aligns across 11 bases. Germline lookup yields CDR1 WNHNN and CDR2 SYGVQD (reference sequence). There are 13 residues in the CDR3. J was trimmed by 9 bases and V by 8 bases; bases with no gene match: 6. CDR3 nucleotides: TGCGCCAGCGGAACTAGCGGGAGTACTGAGCAGTTCTTC. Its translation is CASGTSGSTEQFF.

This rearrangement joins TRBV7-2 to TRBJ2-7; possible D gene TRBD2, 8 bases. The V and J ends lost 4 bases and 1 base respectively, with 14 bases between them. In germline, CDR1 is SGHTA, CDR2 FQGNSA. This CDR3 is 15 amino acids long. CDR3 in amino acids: CASSSSGGQSYEQYF. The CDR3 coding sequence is TGTGCCAGCAGCTCGAGCGGGGGACAGTCCTACGAGCAGTACTTC.

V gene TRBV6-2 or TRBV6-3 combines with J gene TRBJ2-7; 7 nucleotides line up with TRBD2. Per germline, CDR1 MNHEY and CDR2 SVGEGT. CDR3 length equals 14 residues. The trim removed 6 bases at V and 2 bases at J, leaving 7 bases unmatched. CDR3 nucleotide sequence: TGTGCCAGCAGCTGGGAGGGGAAACCCTACGAGCAGTACTTC. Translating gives CASSWEGKPYEQYF.

CDR3 DNA sequence: TGTGCCAGCAGCCCAGGGACTAGCGGGACCACAGATACGCAGTATTTT. Translated, it gives CASSPGTSGTTDTQYF. The chain has TRBV3-1 (or the pseudogene TRBV3-2) and TRBJ2-3; 13 nucleotides agree with TRBD2. Per germline, CDR1 LGHDT and CDR2 YNNKEL (reference sequence). CDR3 length equals 16 residues. The junction had 3 bases not matched to a gene; V was cut back by 4 bases and J by 2 bases.

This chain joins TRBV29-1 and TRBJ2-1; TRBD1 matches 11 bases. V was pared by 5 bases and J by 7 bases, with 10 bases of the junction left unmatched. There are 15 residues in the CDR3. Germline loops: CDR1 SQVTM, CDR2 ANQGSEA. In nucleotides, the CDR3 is TGCAGCGTTACCGCTCCGGGACAGGGGGTAAATGAGCAGTTCTTC. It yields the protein CSVTAPGQGVNEQFF.

The CDR3 spells CASSSGQQETQYF. CDR3 DNA sequence: TGCGCCAGCAGCTCGGGACAGCAAGAGACCCAGTACTTC. This chain uses TRBV5-1 with TRBJ2-5, with TRBD1 identical over 7 bases. This CDR3 has 13 residues. CDR1 and CDR2 (germline): SGHRS, YFSETQ. J lost 2 bases, V lost 3 bases, and 1 base had no gene match. Filled out from reference TRBV5-1 and TRBJ2-5, the complete variable domain reads KAGVTQTPRYLIKTRGQQVTLSCSPISGHRSVSWYQQTPGQGLQFLFEYFSETQRNKGNFPGRFSGRQFSNSRSEMNVSTLELGDSALYLCASSSGQQETQYFGPGTRLLVL.

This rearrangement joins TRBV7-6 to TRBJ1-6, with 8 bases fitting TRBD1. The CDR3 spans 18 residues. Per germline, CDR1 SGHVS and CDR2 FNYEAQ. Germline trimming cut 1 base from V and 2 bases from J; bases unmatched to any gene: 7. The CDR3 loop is CASSLGQGARAYNSPLHF. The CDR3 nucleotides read TGTGCCAGCAGCTTAGGGCAGGGGGCGAGGGCCTATAATTCACCCCTCCACTTT.

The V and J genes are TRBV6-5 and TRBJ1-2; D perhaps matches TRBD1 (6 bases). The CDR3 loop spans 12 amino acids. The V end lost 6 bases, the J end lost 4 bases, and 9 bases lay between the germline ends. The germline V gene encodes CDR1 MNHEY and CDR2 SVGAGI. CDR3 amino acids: CASRETGYGYTF. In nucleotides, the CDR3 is TGTGCCAGCAGGGAGACAGGCTATGGCTACACCTTC.